This passage covers 23 T cell receptor beta chains from one sample sequenced in a study of breast tumors, draining lymph nodes, adjacent tissues (TCRdb year 2016). Lymph node samples came from the axillary draining lymph nodes of breast cancer patients. Libraries were built with multiplex PCR. The instrument given in TCRdb is Illumina HiSeq 2000. TCRdb cleaned the public reads at Q25 with fastp, built clones with MiXCR and kept in-frame beta chains. Each record represents a unique CDR3 protein, reported with the most common genes and DNA among its rows. This sample is represented by about 110,000 distinct CDR3 sequences; 30% of them were singletons. In total, the top ten clones hold less than 6% of the sample. The specimen was axillary lymph node tissue. The receptors stem from a female donor with breast cancer. Some clones in this sample may be carry-over from other donors' samples.

This clonotype has a count of ten or more. This chain uses TRBV7-9 with TRBJ2-1, with 12 bases aligning to TRBD2. Germline V CDR1 and CDR2: SEHNR, FQNEAQ (reference sequence). The CDR3 covers 13 residues. V lost 5 bases to trimming and J lost 15 bases; unmatched junction nucleotides: 8. Written as DNA, the CDR3 is TGTGCCAGCAGCCCCTCTAGCGGGAGGGCCGGGTTCTTC. It translates to CASSPSSGRAGFF.

Details on this clonotype: This clone may be a read error of a much larger clone one base away. The chain carries TRBV9 and TRBJ2-5; D tentatively reads TRBD1 or TRBD2 (5 bases each). CDR1 SGDLS and CDR2 YYNGEE come from the germline V gene. The CDR3 length is 15 residues. The CDR3 reads CASSVGGTQQETPYF. The DNA of the CDR3 is TGTGCCAGCAGCGTAGGAGGGACGCAACAAGAGACCCCGTACTTC.

Many counts were recorded for this clonotype. This sequence joins TRBV5-8 and TRBJ2-3, with 9 bases fitting TRBD1. The CDR3 is made up of 15 amino acids. Unmatched junction bases numbered 9, after V lost 5 bases and J lost 5 bases. CDR1 and CDR2 from the germline V gene are SGHTS and YDEGEE. CDR3 sequence (DNA): TGTGCCAGCAGTTTGAGGACAGGGGTTAAAGATACGCAGTATTTT. As protein: CASSLRTGVKDTQYF. Combining the CDR3 with reference TRBV5-8 and TRBJ2-3 gives the whole variable domain EAGVTQSPTHLIKTRGQQATLRCSPISGHTSVYWYQQALGLGLQFLLWYDEGEERNRGNFPPRFSGRQFPNYSSELNVNALELEDSALYLCASSLRTGVKDTQYFGPGTRLTVL.

The sample holds many counts of this clonotype. The chain has TRBV19 and TRBJ2-7; 7 nucleotides match TRBD2. The J segment lost 2 bases and the V segment lost 3 bases, leaving 1 base of the junction unmatched. The CDR3 is 13 residues long. Per the germline V gene, CDR1 is LNHDA and CDR2 is SQIVND (reference sequence). The CDR3 nucleotides read TGTGCCAGTAGTATCGGGAGGACCTACGAGCAGTACTTC. Amino acids: CASSIGRTYEQYF.

This clonotype was counted many times. Here the CDR3 DNA reads TGTGCCAGCAGCCGGGACAGGGTGAAAGAAAAACTGTTTTTT. Its translation: CASSRDRVKEKLFF. The chain joins TRBV6-5 to TRBJ1-4; TRBD1 matches at 9 bases. V trimming: 6 bases; J trimming: 8 bases; junction bases outside the gene matches: 7. The CDR3 has 14 residues. Germline values: CDR1 MNHEY, CDR2 SVGAGI.

This clonotype was detected ten times or more. The chain is built from TRBV19 and TRBJ2-2; no definite D call. This CDR3 spans 13 amino acids. In germline, CDR1 is LNHDA, CDR2 SQIVND (reference sequence). V was cut by 10 bases and J by 8 bases, with 17 bases left in between. CDR3 coding DNA: TGTGCCAAGGGCAGGAGTAAGGTTGGGGAGCTGTTTTTT. Translating it yields CAKGRSKVGELFF.

This clonotype has only a few counts. Being one base from a much bigger clone, this may be a read error. The CDR3 bases are TGTGCCAGCAGCTCCCCCCTAGTCGCTGAGCAGTTCTTC. It yields the protein CASSSPLVAEQFF. The chain has TRBV11-3 and TRBJ2-1; D is unclear. This CDR3 contains 13 residues. Trimming cost V 4 bases and J 9 bases, with 13 bases left between them. CDR1 and CDR2 (germline): SGHNT, YENEEA.

Ten or more counts support this clonotype. V usage is TRBV29-1 and J usage is TRBJ2-4; tentatively, D is TRBD1 (5 bases). The CDR3 totals 12 residues. The germline V and J ends were trimmed by 7 bases and 8 bases, with 15 bases remaining between them. Germline loops: CDR1 SQVTM, CDR2 ANQGSEA. CDR3 nucleotides: TGCAGCGCATTTCAGGGCTATGACATTCAGTACTTC. Its protein is CSAFQGYDIQYF.

This clonotype was counted only a few times. This chain uses TRBV18 with TRBJ1-1; no reliable D call. The V end was cut by 6 bases, the J end by 11 bases, with 16 bases between. CDR1 is KGHSH and CDR2 is LQKENI in the germline V gene. The CDR3 contains 12 residues. The CDR3 region is CASSRGEPVAFF. In DNA, the CDR3 is TGTGCCAGCTCTCGCGGGGAGCCCGTGGCTTTCTTT.

On this clonotype itself: At one end, the junction sequence differs from germline, possibly due to a read error. V and J are TRBV4-2 and TRBJ1-1, with D perhaps matching TRBD1 (6 bases). The length of the CDR3 is 15 residues. Germline V lookup: CDR1 LGHNA, CDR2 YNFKEQ. DNA for the CDR3: TGTGCCAGCAGCCAAGTAGGGACACACGACACTGAAGCTCTCTTT. Residues: CASSQVGTHDTEALF.

This clonotype was detected many times. The chain employs TRBV20-1 and TRBJ1-2, with D possibly TRBD1 on 5 matching bases. Germline V gene sequence: CDR1 DFQATT, CDR2 SNEGSKA (reference sequence). The CDR3 has 11 residues. With 4 bases removed from V and 8 bases from J, the gap between germline ends came to 11 bases. This CDR3 is CSAKWGEGYTF. The CDR3 region has the DNA TGCAGTGCTAAATGGGGGGAAGGCTACACCTTC.

This clonotype was found many times. This chain joins TRBV6-5 and TRBJ2-7, with D perhaps matching TRBD2 (6 bases). Germline CDR1 MNHEY, CDR2 SVGAGI. The CDR3 totals 16 residues. V was shortened by 0 bases and J by 7 bases, with 19 bases between the two germline ends. The CDR3 sequence is CASSYSTRGALWEQYF. In nucleotides, the CDR3 is TGTGCCAGCAGTTACTCGACCCGCGGGGCCCTTTGGGAGCAGTACTTC.

This clonotype was detected ten times or more. The gene calls are TRBV20-1 and TRBJ2-2, with a weak D call TRBD2 (6 bases). CDR1 and CDR2 from the germline V gene are DFQATT and SNEGSKA (reference sequence). The CDR3 loop spans 14 amino acids. V dropped 3 bases and J dropped 4 bases, with 12 bases sitting between them. The CDR3 DNA reads as TGCAGTGCTAGCCCCGGCGGGACCACCGGGGAGCTGTTTTTT. It is translated as CSASPGGTTGELFF.

This clonotype was seen more than once but under ten times. A much larger clone lies a single base off, so this may be a read error. This rearrangement joins TRBV20-1 to TRBJ2-4; D ambiguous. The germline CDR1 and CDR2 sequences are DFQATT and SNEGSKA (reference sequence). The CDR3 is made up of 15 amino acids. Here the CDR3 reads CSASAPLGATNIQYF. DNA for the CDR3: TGCAGTGCTAGCGCTCCGCTCGGAGCCACAAACATTCAGTACTTC.

V is TRBV6-2 or TRBV6-3 and J is TRBJ1-1; D not resolved. The V end lost 5 bases, the J end lost 2 bases, and 12 bases lay between the germline ends. This CDR3 contains 14 residues. CDR1 is MNHEY and CDR2 is SVGEGT in the germline V gene. The CDR3 DNA reads as TGTGCCAGCAGTCACCTAAGCCACAACACTGAAGCTTTCTTT. It encodes CASSHLSHNTEAFF.

This clonotype was seen ten or more times. CDR3 sequence: CASSLASSVLTF. The CDR3 DNA reads as TGTGCCAGCAGTTTAGCCAGTTCGGTCCTGACTTTC. The chain employs TRBV12-3 or TRBV12-4 and TRBJ2-6; no clear D gene. This CDR3 region has 12 residues. The germline V and J ends were trimmed by 0 bases and 13 bases, with 7 bases remaining between them.

At least ten counts were recorded for this clonotype. The chain carries TRBV7-3 and TRBJ2-1; 10 positions match TRBD2. Germline values: CDR1 SGHTA, CDR2 FQGTGA. This CDR3 spans 15 amino acids. The V gene end was trimmed by 5 bases and the J gene end by 4 bases; junction bases not matched to a gene: 5. CDR3 DNA sequence: TGTGCCAGCAGCCCCTCTAGCGGGAGTTACAATGAGCAGTTCTTC. Protein: CASSPSSGSYNEQFF.

In this sample, this clonotype turned up a few times. The chain combines TRBV20-1 with TRBJ2-7; D gene unclear. Germline V CDR1 and CDR2: DFQATT, SNEGSKA (reference sequence). Trimming took 7 bases from V and 6 from J, leaving 19 bases between them. The CDR3 is 13 residues long. The CDR3 DNA follows: TGCAGTGGGTCTTTCCCCGCGACTTTCGAGCAGTACTTC. It is translated as CSGSFPATFEQYF.

This clonotype was observed a handful of times. The rearrangement joins TRBV5-1 to TRBJ1-1; the match to TRBD1 covers 9 bases. Germline V CDR1 and CDR2: SGHRS, YFSETQ. This CDR3 has 16 residues. V gave up 0 bases and J gave up 9 bases; unmatched junction bases: 12. This chain's CDR3 is CASSLEPGGTGRKAFF. Written as DNA, the CDR3 is TGCGCCAGCAGCTTGGAACCTGGGGGGACAGGGCGGAAAGCTTTCTTT.

In this sample, this clonotype turned up many times. The chain is built from TRBV6-4 and TRBJ1-6; D not resolved. Trimming cost V 0 bases and J 4 bases, with 4 bases left between them. Germline loops: CDR1 MRHNA, CDR2 SNTAGT. This CDR3 has 14 residues. The CDR3 coding sequence is TGTGCCAGCAGTGACTCGGGATATAATTCACCCCTCCACTTT. It codes for CASSDSGYNSPLHF.

This clonotype was seen repeatedly, ten times or more. The J gene is TRBJ2-2, the V gene TRBV18; D remains unclear. Germline V gene sequence: CDR1 KGHSH, CDR2 LQKENI. Trimming removed 2 bases from V and 5 bases from J, with 9 bases in between. This CDR3 is 14 amino acids long. The CDR3 DNA sequence: TGTGCCAGCTCACCAATCATCCTTACCGGGGAGCTGTTTTTT. Translating it yields CASSPIILTGELFF.

This clonotype came up a few times. J is TRBJ1-2 and V is TRBV29-1, with D tentatively TRBD1 (5 bases). The ends were cut back, 6 bases at V and 8 bases at J, with 16 bases in the middle. Per the germline V gene, CDR1 is SQVTM and CDR2 is ANQGSEA. The CDR3 covers 12 residues. The DNA of the CDR3 is TGCAGCGTAGGAACAGGATCGGGCGGCTACACCTTC. It encodes CSVGTGSGGYTF.

The CDR3, as DNA: TGTGCCAGCTCACCCGCTTTGATTGGGGGAGGCGAGCAGTTCTTC. Its protein is CASSPALIGGGEQFF. The chain links TRBV18 to TRBJ2-1; a weak D match, TRBD2 (6 bases). The CDR3 runs 15 residues. V dropped 3 bases and J dropped 10 bases, with 19 bases sitting between them. The germline V gene encodes CDR1 KGHSH and CDR2 LQKENI.